This TCR beta chain was sequenced in a study of blood T cell repertoires in COVID-19. Study as a whole: Acute and convalescent COVID-19 specimens originated in the United States, Italy and Spain. T cells, B-cell-depleted T cells, or PBMCs provided the cDNA or gDNA that served as material.

How the authors handled the data: Cell counts per sample came from amplifying reference gene primers. Using immunoSEQ multiplex PCR, the repertoire was profiled, and TCRdb retains in-frame clones only, with some absent. V and J calls and clone size are as listed in that table; D and trimming were resolved from the DNA. This sample yields 200,000 to 250,000 clones, of which approximately 80% are seen a single time; 1.9% belongs to the top ten. Germline V gene sequence: CDR1 SGHTA, CDR2 FQGNSA. The CDR3 has 14 residues. Trimming removed 5 bases from V and 1 base from J, with 11 bases in between. The TCR was taken from a man aged 25 to 40 who had recovered from COVID-19. The genes are TRBV7-2 and TRBJ1-1; the D is unclear. Material: peripheral blood. The CDR3 sequence: CASSPIRGNTEAFF. The CDR3 DNA is TGTGCCAGCAGCCCAATCCGGGGGAACACTGAAGCTTTCTTT.